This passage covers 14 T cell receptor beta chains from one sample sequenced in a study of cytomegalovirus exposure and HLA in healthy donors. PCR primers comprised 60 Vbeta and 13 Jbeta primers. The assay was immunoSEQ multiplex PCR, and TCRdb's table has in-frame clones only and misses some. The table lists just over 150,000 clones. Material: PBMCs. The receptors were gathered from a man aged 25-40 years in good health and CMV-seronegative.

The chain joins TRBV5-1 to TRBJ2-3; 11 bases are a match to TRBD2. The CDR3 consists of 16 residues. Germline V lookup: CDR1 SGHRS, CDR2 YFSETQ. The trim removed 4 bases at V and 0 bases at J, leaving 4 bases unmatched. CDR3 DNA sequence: TGCGCCAGCAGCCCTCGGACTAGCGGGAGCACAGATACGCAGTATTTT. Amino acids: CASSPRTSGSTDTQYF.

The CDR3 sequence: CATSRDYVQGGELFF. CDR3 nucleotide sequence: TGTGCCACCAGCAGAGATTATGTACAGGGAGGGGAGCTGTTTTTT. The chain employs TRBV15 and TRBJ2-2; D is perhaps TRBD1 (6 bases). V lost 0 bases to trimming and J lost 8 bases, with 13 bases between them. This CDR3 is built from 15 residues. CDR1 is LNHNV and CDR2 is YYDKDF in the germline V gene (reference sequence).

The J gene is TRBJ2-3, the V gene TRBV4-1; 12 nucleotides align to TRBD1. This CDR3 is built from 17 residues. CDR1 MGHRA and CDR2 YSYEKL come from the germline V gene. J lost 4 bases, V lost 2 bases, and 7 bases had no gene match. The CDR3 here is CASSQLPGQGASDTQYF. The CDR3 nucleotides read TGCGCCAGCAGCCAACTGCCGGGACAGGGGGCCTCAGATACGCAGTATTTT.

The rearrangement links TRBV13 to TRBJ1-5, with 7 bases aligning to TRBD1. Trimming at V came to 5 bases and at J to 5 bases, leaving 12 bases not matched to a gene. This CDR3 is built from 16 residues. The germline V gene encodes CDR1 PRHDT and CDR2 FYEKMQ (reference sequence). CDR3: CASSASGGNGDQPQHF. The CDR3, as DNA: TGTGCCAGCAGCGCCTCAGGGGGAAACGGGGATCAGCCCCAGCATTTT.

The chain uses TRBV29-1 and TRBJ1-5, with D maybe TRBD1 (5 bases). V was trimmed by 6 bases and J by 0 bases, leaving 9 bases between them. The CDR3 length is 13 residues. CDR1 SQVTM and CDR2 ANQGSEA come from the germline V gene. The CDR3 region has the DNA TGCAGCGTCCAGGACAATAGCAATCAGCCCCAGCATTTT. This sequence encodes CSVQDNSNQPQHF.

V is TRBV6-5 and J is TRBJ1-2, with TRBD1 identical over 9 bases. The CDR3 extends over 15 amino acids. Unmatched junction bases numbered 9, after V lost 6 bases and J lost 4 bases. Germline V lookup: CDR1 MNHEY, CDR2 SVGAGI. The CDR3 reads CASSYPGTGSYGYTF. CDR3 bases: TGTGCCAGCAGCTACCCCGGGACAGGGTCCTATGGCTACACCTTC.

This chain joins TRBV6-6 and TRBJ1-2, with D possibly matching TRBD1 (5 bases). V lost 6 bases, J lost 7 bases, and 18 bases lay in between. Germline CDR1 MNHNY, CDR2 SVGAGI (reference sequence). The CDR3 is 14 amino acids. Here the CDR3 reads CASRGRGVLIGYTF. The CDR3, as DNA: TGTGCCAGCAGGGGTCGGGGGGTTCTGATTGGCTACACCTTC.

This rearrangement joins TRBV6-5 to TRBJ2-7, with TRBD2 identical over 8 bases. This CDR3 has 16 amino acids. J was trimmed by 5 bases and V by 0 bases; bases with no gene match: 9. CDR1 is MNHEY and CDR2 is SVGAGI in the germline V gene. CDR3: CASSYSTREGIHEQYF. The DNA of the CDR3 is TGTGCCAGCAGTTACTCGACCCGGGAGGGGATCCACGAGCAGTACTTC.

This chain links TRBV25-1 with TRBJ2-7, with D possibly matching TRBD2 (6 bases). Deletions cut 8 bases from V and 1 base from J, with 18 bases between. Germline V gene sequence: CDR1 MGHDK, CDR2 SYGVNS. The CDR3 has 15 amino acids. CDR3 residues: CASDEERAGSYEQYF. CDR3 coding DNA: TGTGCCAGCGATGAAGAGCGGGCCGGTTCCTACGAGCAGTACTTC.

The CDR3 DNA is TGCGCCAGCAGCCTGCTGGAGGGCACAGATACGCAGTATTTT. Protein: CASSLLEGTDTQYF. The rearrangement joins TRBV4-1 to TRBJ2-3; D perhaps matches TRBD2 (5 bases). In germline, CDR1 is MGHRA, CDR2 YSYEKL. Trimming pared 4 bases from V and 1 base from J, leaving 9 bases between. This CDR3 has 14 residues.

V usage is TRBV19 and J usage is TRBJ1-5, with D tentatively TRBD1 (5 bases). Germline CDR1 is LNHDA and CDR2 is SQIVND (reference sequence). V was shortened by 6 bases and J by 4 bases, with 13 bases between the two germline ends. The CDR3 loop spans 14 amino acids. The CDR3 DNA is TGTGCCAGTAGCTTGAGACAGATTAATCAGCCCCAGCATTTT. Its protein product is CASSLRQINQPQHF.

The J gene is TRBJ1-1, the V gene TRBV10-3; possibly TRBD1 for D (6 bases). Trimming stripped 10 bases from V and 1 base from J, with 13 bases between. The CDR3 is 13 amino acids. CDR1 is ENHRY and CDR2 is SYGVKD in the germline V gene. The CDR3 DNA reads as TGTGCCACAGGGGTCCAGGGGAACACTGAAGCTTTCTTT. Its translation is CATGVQGNTEAFF.

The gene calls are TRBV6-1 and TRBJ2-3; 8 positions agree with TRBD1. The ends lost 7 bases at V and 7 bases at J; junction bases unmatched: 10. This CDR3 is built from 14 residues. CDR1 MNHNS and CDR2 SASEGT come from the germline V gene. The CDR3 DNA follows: TGTGCCAGCAACACGGGACAGGAGCCGAATACGCAGTATTTT. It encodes CASNTGQEPNTQYF.

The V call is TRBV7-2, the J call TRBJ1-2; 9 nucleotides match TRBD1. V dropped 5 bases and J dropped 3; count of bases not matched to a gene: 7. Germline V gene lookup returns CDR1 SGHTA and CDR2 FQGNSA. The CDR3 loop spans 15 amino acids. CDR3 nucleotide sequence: TGTGCCAGCAGCCCACAGGGGGCAGAAGACTATGGCTACACCTTC. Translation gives CASSPQGAEDYGYTF.